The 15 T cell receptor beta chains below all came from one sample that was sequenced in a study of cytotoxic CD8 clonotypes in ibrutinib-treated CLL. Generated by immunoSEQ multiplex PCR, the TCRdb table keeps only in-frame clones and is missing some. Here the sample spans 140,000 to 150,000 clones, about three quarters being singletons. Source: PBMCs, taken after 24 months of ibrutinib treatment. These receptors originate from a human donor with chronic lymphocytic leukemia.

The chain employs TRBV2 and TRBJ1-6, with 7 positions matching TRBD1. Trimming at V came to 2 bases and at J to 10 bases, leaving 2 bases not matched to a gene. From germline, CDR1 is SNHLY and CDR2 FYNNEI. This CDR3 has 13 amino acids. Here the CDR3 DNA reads TGTGCCAGCAGTGAATCGGGACAGTCACCCCTCCACTTT. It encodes CASSESGQSPLHF.

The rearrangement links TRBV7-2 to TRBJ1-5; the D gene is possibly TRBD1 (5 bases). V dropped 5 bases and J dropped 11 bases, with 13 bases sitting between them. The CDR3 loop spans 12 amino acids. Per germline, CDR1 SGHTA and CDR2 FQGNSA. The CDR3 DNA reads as TGTGCCAGCAGCCAGTGGGAGGGGACCCAGCATTTT. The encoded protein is CASSQWEGTQHF.

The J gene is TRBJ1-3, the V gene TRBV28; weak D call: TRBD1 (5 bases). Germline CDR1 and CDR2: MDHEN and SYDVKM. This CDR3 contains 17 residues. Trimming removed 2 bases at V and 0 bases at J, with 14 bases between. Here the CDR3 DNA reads TGTGCCAGCAGTTTAGTGCCCCCAGGGTCCTCTGGAAACACCATATATTTT. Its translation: CASSLVPPGSSGNTIYF.

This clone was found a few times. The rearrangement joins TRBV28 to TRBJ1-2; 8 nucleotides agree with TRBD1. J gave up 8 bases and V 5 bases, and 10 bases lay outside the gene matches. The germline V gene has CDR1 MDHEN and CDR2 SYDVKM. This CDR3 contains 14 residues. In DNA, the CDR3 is TGTGCCAGCAGTAGCGGACAGGGCAGTCTGGGCTACACCTTC. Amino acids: CASSSGQGSLGYTF.

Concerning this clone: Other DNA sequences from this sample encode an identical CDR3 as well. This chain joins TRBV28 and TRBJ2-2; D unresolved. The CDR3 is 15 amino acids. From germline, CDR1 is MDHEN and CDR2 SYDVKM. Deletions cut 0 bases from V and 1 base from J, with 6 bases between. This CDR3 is CASSLWGQNTGELFF. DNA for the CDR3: TGTGCCAGCAGTTTATGGGGCCAGAACACCGGGGAGCTGTTTTTT. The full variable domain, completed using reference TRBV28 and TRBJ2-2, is DVKVTQSSRYLVKRTGEKVFLECVQDMDHENMFWYRQDPGLGLRLIYFSYDVKMKEKGDIPEGYSVSREKKERFSLILESASTNQTSMYLCASSLWGQNTGELFFGEGSRLTVL.

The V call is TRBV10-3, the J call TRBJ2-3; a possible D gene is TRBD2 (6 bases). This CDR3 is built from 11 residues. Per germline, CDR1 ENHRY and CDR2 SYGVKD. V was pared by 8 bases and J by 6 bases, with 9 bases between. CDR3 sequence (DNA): TGTGCCATCGGTGGGGGGGATACGCAGTATTTT. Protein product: CAIGGGDTQYF.

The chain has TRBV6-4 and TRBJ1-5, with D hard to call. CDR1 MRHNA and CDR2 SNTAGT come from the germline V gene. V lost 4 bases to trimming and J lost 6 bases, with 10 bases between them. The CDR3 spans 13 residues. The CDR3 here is CASSAEVGQPQHF. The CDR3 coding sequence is TGTGCCAGCAGTGCAGAAGTAGGTCAGCCCCAGCATTTT.

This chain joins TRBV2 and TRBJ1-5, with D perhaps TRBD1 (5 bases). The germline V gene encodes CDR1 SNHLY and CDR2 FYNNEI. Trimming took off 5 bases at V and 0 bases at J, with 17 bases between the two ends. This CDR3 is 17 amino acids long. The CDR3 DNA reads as TGTGCCAGCAGTCGGGGACGGGAGGGATATAGCAATCAGCCCCAGCATTTT. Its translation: CASSRGREGYSNQPQHF.

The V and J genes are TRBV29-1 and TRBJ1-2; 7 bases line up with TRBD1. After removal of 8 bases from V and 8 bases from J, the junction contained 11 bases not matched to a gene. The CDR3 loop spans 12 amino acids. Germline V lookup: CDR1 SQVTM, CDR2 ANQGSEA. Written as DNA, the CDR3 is TGCAGCACCCAAACGACAGGGCCCGGCTACACCTTC. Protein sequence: CSTQTTGPGYTF.

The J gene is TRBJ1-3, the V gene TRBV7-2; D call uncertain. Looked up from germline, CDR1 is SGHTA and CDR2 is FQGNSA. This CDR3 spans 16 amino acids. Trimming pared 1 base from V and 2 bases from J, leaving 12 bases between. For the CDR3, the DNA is TGTGCCAGCAGCTTAGTGTGGGGAATGACTGGAAACACCATATATTTT. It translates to CASSLVWGMTGNTIYF. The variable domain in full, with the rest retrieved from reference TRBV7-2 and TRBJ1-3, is GAGVSQSPSNKVTEKGKDVELRCDPISGHTALYWYRQSLGQGLEFLIYFQGNSAPDKSGLPSDRFSAERTGGSVSTLTIQRTQQEDSAVYLCASSLVWGMTGNTIYFGEGSWLTVV.

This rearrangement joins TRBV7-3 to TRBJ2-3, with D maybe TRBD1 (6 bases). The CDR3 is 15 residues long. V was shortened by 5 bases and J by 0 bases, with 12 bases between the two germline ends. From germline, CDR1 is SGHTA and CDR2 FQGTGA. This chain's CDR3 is CASSPGAASTDTQYF. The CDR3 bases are TGTGCCAGCAGCCCAGGGGCGGCTAGCACAGATACGCAGTATTTT.

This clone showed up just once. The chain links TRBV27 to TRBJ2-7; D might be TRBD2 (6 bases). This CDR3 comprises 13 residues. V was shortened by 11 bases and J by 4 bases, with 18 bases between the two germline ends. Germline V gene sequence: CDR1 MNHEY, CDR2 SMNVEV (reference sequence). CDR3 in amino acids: CAGRKTRTYEQYF. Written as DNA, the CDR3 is TGTGCCGGCCGAAAGACTAGGACGTACGAGCAGTACTTC.

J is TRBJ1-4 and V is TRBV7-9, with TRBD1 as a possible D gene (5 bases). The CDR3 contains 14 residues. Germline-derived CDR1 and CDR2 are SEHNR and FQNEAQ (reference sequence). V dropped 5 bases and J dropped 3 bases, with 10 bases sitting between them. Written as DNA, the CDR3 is TGTGCCAGCAGCAAGGGGCTGTCTAATGAAAAACTGTTTTTT. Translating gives CASSKGLSNEKLFF.

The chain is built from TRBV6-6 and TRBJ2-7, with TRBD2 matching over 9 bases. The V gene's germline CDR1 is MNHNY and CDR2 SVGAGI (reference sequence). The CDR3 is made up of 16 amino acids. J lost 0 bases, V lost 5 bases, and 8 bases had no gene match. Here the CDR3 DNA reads TGTGCCAGCAGTCTCATAGCGGGAGCTTTCTCCTACGAGCAGTACTTC. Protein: CASSLIAGAFSYEQYF.

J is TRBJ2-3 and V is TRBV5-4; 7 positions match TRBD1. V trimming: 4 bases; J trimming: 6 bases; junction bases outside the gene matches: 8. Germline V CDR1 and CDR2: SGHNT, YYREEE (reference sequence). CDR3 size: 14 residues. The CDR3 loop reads CASSRDRVGDTQYF. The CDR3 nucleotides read TGTGCCAGCAGCCGCGACAGGGTCGGGGATACGCAGTATTTT.